The 11 T cell receptor beta chains reported below all come from one sample, sequenced in a study of control samples from healthy donors and cancer patients. TCRdb's copy holds only in-frame clones and misses some; the assay was immunoSEQ multiplex PCR. The table has 150,000 to 180,000 clones, about 94% seen once. Source material: blood. The receptors shown here come from a man aged 50 to 59 in good health.

The rearrangement uses TRBV9 and TRBJ2-1, with 11 bases aligning to TRBD2. Germline values: CDR1 SGDLS, CDR2 YYNGEE. The CDR3 is 17 amino acids. J was trimmed by 5 bases and V by 0 bases; bases with no gene match: 7. This chain's CDR3 is CASSVGGSGRVNNEQFF. The DNA of the CDR3 is TGTGCCAGCAGCGTAGGGGGTAGCGGGAGGGTCAACAATGAGCAGTTCTTC. The full variable domain, in which reference TRBV9 and TRBJ2-1 provide the parts outside the CDR3, is DSGVTQTPKHLITATGQRVTLRCSPRSGDLSVYWYQQSLDQGLQFLIQYYNGEERAKGNILERFSAQQFPDLHSELNLSSLELGDSALYFCASSVGGSGRVNNEQFFGPGTRLTVL.

This clone was recorded only once. V usage is TRBV27 and J usage is TRBJ1-5; D is unresolved. Germline V lookup: CDR1 MNHEY, CDR2 SMNVEV (reference sequence). There are 14 residues in the CDR3. V was trimmed by 2 bases and J by 2 bases, leaving 7 bases between them. The CDR3 protein is CASSLPGGNQPQHF. The DNA of the CDR3 is TGTGCCAGCAGTTTACCCGGGGGCAATCAGCCCCAGCATTTT.

The chain employs TRBV6-5 and TRBJ2-2, with D perhaps matching TRBD1 or TRBD2 (6 bases each). The germline gives CDR1 MNHEY, CDR2 SVGAGI. The CDR3 is 15 residues long. The germline V and J ends were trimmed by 6 bases and 3 bases, with 14 bases remaining between them. This CDR3 is CASRGERGDTGELFF. As DNA, the CDR3 is TGTGCCAGCAGGGGTGAAAGGGGGGACACCGGGGAGCTGTTTTTT.

The chain couples TRBV6-2 or TRBV6-3 to TRBJ1-2; tentative D call: TRBD1 (5 bases). The germline V gene encodes CDR1 MNHEY and CDR2 SVGEGT. The CDR3 is 13 amino acids. V lost 5 bases, J lost 5 bases, and 12 bases lay in between. CDR3 amino acids: CASSQGLIYGYTF. The CDR3 region has the DNA TGTGCCAGCAGTCAGGGACTTATATATGGCTACACCTTC.

The chain has TRBV28 and TRBJ2-7; D is possibly TRBD2 (5 bases). From germline, CDR1 is MDHEN and CDR2 SYDVKM. The V gene lost 7 bases and the J gene lost 3 bases, with 16 bases spanning the gap. This CDR3 region has 14 residues. CDR3 sequence: CASTGEDGIYEQYF. In DNA form, the CDR3 reads TGTGCCAGCACCGGCGAGGACGGGATCTACGAGCAGTACTTC.

This chain connects TRBV6-1 to TRBJ1-6; no clear D gene. The germline CDR1 and CDR2 sequences are MNHNS and SASEGT. V was trimmed by 1 base and J by 7 bases, leaving 8 bases between them. This CDR3 region has 14 residues. CDR3 protein: CASSEVRPNSPLHF. The DNA of the CDR3 is TGTGCCAGCAGTGAAGTTAGGCCGAATTCACCCCTCCACTTT.

V usage is TRBV5-1 and J usage is TRBJ2-1, with 11 bases identical to TRBD2. CDR3 length equals 17 residues. Germline values: CDR1 SGHRS, CDR2 YFSETQ. J gave up 1 base and V 4 bases, and 7 bases lay outside the gene matches. The CDR3 DNA reads as TGCGCCAGCAGCGAGCTGGGACTAGCGGTATCCTACAATGAGCAGTTCTTC. It specifies CASSELGLAVSYNEQFF.

The sample holds one count of this clone. The rearrangement joins TRBV19 to TRBJ1-1; D not resolved. Trimming stripped 3 bases from V and 1 base from J, with 9 bases between. Germline CDR1 LNHDA, CDR2 SQIVND (reference sequence). This CDR3 has 14 amino acids. CDR3 in amino acids: CASSIRRENTEAFF. Here the CDR3 DNA reads TGTGCCAGTAGTATCAGACGGGAGAACACTGAAGCTTTCTTT.

The chain combines TRBV3-1 (or the pseudogene TRBV3-2) with TRBJ2-3; 13 bases fit TRBD2. The CDR3 runs to 16 residues. With 3 bases clipped from V and 3 bases from J, the junction kept 3 bases outside the gene matches. The V gene's germline CDR1 is LGHDT and CDR2 YNNKEL (reference sequence). The CDR3 coding sequence is TGTGCCAGCAGCCATGTGACTAGCGGGAGGACAGATACGCAGTATTTT. Its protein is CASSHVTSGRTDTQYF.

The V and J genes are TRBV7-8 and TRBJ2-3; D gene unclear. There are 14 residues in the CDR3. Trimming shortened V by 2 bases and J by 1 base, and 7 bases separated the two germline ends. Germline V CDR1 and CDR2: SGHVS, FQNEAQ. As DNA, the CDR3 is TGTGCCAGCAGCTTATCTGCGGGCACAGATACGCAGTATTTT. Translating it yields CASSLSAGTDTQYF.

This clone has just one count. The V call is TRBV5-1, the J call TRBJ2-2, with unresolved D. Germline V gene data show CDR1 as SGHRS and CDR2 as YFSETQ. The CDR3 has 15 amino acids. The ends were cut back, 0 bases at V and 4 bases at J, with 10 bases in the middle. The chain's CDR3 is CASSLAKDVTGELFF. CDR3 sequence (DNA): TGCGCCAGCAGCTTGGCCAAAGACGTCACCGGGGAGCTGTTTTTT.